This T cell receptor (beta chain) was identified during a study of blood T cell repertoires in COVID-19. Generated by immunoSEQ multiplex PCR, the TCRdb table keeps only in-frame clones and is missing some. In the table there are roughly 63,000 clones, roughly 74% of which are singletons. Sample: peripheral blood. The TCR was taken from a woman of 80 years or more with acute or convalescent COVID-19.

The DNA for the CDR3 is TGCGCCAGCAGCCAGGGCCCGGTGCTGGAGGCCTACAATGAGCAGTTCTTC. Amino acid sequence: CASSQGPVLEAYNEQFF. V usage is TRBV4-3 and J usage is TRBJ2-1; possible D gene TRBD2, 5 bases. The germline gives CDR1 LGHNA, CDR2 YSLEER. The length of the CDR3 is 17 residues. Trimming took off 3 bases at V and 2 bases at J, with 17 bases between the two ends.